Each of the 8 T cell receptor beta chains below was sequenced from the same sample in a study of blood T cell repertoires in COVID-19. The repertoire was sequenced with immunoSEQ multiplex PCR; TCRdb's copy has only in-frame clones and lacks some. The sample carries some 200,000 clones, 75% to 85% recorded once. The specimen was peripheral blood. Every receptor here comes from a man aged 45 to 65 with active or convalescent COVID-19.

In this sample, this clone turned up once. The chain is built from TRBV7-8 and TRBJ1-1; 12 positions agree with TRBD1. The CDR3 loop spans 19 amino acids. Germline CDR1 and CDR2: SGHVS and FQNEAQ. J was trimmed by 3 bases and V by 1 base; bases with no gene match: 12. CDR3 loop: CASSLGGTGGSQRDTEAFF. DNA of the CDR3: TGTGCCAGCAGCTTAGGGGGGACAGGGGGCTCCCAACGAGACACTGAAGCTTTCTTT.

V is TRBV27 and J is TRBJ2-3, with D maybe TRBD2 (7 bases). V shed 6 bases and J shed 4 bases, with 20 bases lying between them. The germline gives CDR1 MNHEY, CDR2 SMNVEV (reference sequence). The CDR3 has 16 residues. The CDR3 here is CASSRLRGAGADTQYF. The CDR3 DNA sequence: TGTGCCAGCAGCCGCCTTCGGGGGGCCGGGGCAGATACGCAGTATTTT.

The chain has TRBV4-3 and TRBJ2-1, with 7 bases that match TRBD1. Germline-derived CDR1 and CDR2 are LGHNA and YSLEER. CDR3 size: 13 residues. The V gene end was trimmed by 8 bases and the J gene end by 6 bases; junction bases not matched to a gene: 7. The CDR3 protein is CASCWDRSNEQFF. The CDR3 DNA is TGCGCCAGCTGCTGGGACAGATCCAATGAGCAGTTCTTC.

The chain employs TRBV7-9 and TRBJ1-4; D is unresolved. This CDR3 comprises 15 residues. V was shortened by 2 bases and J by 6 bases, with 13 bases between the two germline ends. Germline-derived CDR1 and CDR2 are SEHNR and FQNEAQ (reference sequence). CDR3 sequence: CASSLRSTSHEKLFF. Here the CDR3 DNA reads TGTGCCAGCAGCTTAAGGAGCACCTCCCATGAAAAACTGTTTTTT.

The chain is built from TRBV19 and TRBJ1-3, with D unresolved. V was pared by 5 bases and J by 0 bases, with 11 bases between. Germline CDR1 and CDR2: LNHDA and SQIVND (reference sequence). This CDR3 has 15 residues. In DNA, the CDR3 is TGTGCCAGTAGTGCCGGCACTAGCTCTGGAAACACCATATATTTT. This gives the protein CASSAGTSSGNTIYF.

The CDR3 here is CASSSAGDRVGLDTQYF. The CDR3 DNA is TGTGCCAGCAGTTCTGCCGGGGACAGGGTGGGATTGGATACGCAGTATTTT. The V call is TRBV5-6, the J call TRBJ2-3, with 9 bases fitting TRBD1. This CDR3 contains 17 residues. Germline loops: CDR1 SGHDT, CDR2 YYEEEE. V was pared by 5 bases and J by 6 bases, with 16 bases of the junction left unmatched.

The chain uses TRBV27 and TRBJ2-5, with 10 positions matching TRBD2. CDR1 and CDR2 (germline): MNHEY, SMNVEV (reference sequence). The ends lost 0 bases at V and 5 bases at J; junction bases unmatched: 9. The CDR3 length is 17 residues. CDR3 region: CASSLSSSGGAYETQYF. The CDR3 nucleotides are TGTGCCAGCAGTTTATCCTCCAGCGGGGGGGCTTATGAGACCCAGTACTTC.

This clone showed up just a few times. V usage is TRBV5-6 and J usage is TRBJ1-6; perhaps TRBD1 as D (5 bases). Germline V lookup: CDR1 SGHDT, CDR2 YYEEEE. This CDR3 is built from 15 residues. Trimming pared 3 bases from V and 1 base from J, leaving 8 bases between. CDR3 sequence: CASSSRASYNSPLHF. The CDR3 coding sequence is TGTGCCAGCAGCTCCAGGGCTTCCTATAATTCACCCCTCCACTTT.